This TCR beta chain was retrieved from a study of blood T cell repertoires in COVID-19. Original handling: Reference gene primer amplification in the assay estimated nucleated cell counts. This table comes from immunoSEQ multiplex PCR, and its TCRdb copy is limited to in-frame clones, with some not included. The V and J calls and clone size are taken from that table; D and trimming were inferred from the DNA. The repertoire holds approximately 67,000 clones, 80% to 90% seen once, with around 7.9% in the top ten. Germline V CDR1 and CDR2: WNHNN, SYGVQD (reference sequence). Trimming took 5 bases from V and 7 from J; bases not matched to a gene: 7. CDR3 length: 16 residues.

The sequence was obtained from a man aged 45-65 years with active COVID-19. The chain has TRBV10-1 and TRBJ1-6; TRBD1 matches 11 bases. Sequenced: peripheral blood. The CDR3 region has the DNA TGCGCCAGCAGTCCGGGACAGGGGGACGGCAATTCACCCCTCCACTTT. This gives the protein CASSPGQGDGNSPLHF.